The present T cell receptor (beta chain) was sequenced within a study of OX40 agonist ivuxolimab in advanced cancers. As for the study more broadly: The costimulatory receptor OX40 (CD134) was targeted by ivuxolimab, a fully human IgG2 agonistic monoclonal antibody. The dose-escalation cohort was roughly 80% male with a mean age of about 58 years, ranging from roughly 23 to 90. Partial responses were achieved by three dose-escalation patients, of whom one had hepatocellular carcinoma and two had cutaneous melanoma. Patients were allowed to have had prior anti-PD-1, anti-PD-L1 or anti-CTLA-4 therapy, and roughly two fifths of the dose-escalation patients had been treated with checkpoint inhibitors. The purpose of peripheral TCRbeta sequencing was to test whether ivuxolimab changed TCR sequence diversity and led to clonal T-cell expansion. Intravenous ivuxolimab was administered to patients every 2 weeks at six dose levels: 0.01, 0.1, 0.3, 1.5, 3 and 10 mg/kg. The paper covers the monotherapy dose-escalation part of the phase I ivuxolimab trial, which included N of about 50 patients. Of the 50 or so patients in dose escalation, about 20 had hepatocellular carcinoma, around 15 had melanoma, 9 had renal cell carcinoma and 9 had head and neck cancer. Points the paper makes about the study in general: The antigen specificity of the clonally expanded peripheral T cells was not determined. In partial responders in the 0.1-3.0 mg/kg groups, normalized peripheral clonal expansion was found to be among the lowest, especially among CD8+ T cells. After ivuxolimab, more expanded clones were found on average in CD8+ T cells than in CD4+ T cells. At doses from 0.1 to 3.0 mg/kg, clonal expansion was seen in both CD4+ and CD8+ blood T cells between baseline and week 6. Low levels of normalized T-cell clonal expansion were also seen in some nonresponding patients.

A remark on this clone: Its antigen is not yet known. Nothing much larger sits one base from this clone, and base qualities are not available.

Deletion took 0 bases off V and 0 bases off J, with a span of 15 bases between the germline ends. CDR1 and CDR2 were assigned from the germline V gene (reference sequence) as LNHNV and YYDKDF. The CDR3 covers 18 residues, taking in both the cysteine and the phenylalanine. Only CDR3 DNA remains: 54 bases, in frame from the first base. To sequence the TCRbeta CDR3 region, genomic DNA was isolated from the sorted cells. The immunoSEQ Assay was used to sequence the TCRbeta CDR3 regions. TCRdb holds this immuneACCESS table with in-frame rearrangements only. Some clones are missing; in checked studies, unresolved V genes explain under half, and the rest has no known cause. Here the sample has some 87,000 clones; about nine tenths occur a single time. The top ten constitute around 1.6% of the sample. The trial excluded patients who had a history of autoimmune disease or who were on systemic immunosuppression. Peripheral blood for TCR sequencing was collected from all dose cohorts at baseline, on cycle 4 day 1, and on cycle 7 day 1. Samples came from an open-label, multicenter, first-in-human phase I dose-escalation trial of ivuxolimab. The trial enrolled adults with locally advanced or metastatic head and neck squamous cell, hepatocellular, melanoma or renal cell carcinoma. Before TCR sequencing, CD4+ and CD8+ T cells were separately sorted from peripheral blood.

The sequence is built from TRBV15 and TRBJ2-1; TRBD2 could be the D gene, as 5 bases match. The TCR comes from an adult with an advanced solid tumor such as melanoma, head and neck, liver or kidney cancer. The sequenced sample was CD4+ or CD8+ T cells sorted from blood, obtained in a trial of the OX40 agonist ivuxolimab. The nucleotide sequence reads as follows: TGTGCCACCAGCAGAGATCCGGCGGGCCAAAGCTCCTACAATGAGCAGTTCTTC. Its translation reads: CATSRDPAGQSSYNEQFF.